This TCR beta chain comes out of a study of blood T cells in healthy people across ages. Study findings and constraints: Roughly linear age-related decline in beta diversity appeared, significant by age about 40. Fewer expanded clones and more diversity marked long-lived versus aged donors.

Regarding this clonotype: Its specificity is unknown.

CDR3 length: 14 amino acids. V dropped 5 bases and J dropped 7 bases, with 15 bases sitting between them. Per the germline V gene, CDR1 is LNHNV and CDR2 is YYDKDF (reference sequence). Sample-barcoded 5' priming and a J-beta primer mix drove a second PCR of roughly 6 to 12 cycles. MiXCR, applied by TCRdb to the 5' RACE reads, yields one record per CDR3 protein. The repertoire holds around 800,000 distinct CDR3 sequences, with 44% as singletons. The receptor's source is a man in his sixties in good health. The rearrangement uses TRBV15 and TRBJ2-1; D is possibly TRBD1 or TRBD2 (7 bases each). The sequencing input was blood. CDR3 amino acids: CATSEGRGQNEQFF. The CDR3 DNA is TGTGCCACCAGCGAGGGGAGGGGACAGAATGAGCAGTTCTTC.